This T cell receptor beta chain was identified during a study of T cell responses to AZD1222 COVID-19 vaccine. Looking at the study overall: Pooling covered second doses at about 4 or about 12 weeks.

V was pared by 5 bases and J by 11 bases, with 15 bases between. Germline CDR1 reads SGHVS; CDR2 reads FQNEAQ. The CDR3 has 12 residues. Profiled with immunoSEQ multiplex PCR; TCRdb holds only in-frame clones, not every one. The top ten hold 15% to 20% of the sample, which has about 150,000 clones, around nine tenths seen once. A single count supports this clone. Antigen specificity is unknown. The study's findings and limits: Unmutated variant regions reportedly attract nearly half of all spike-specific TCRs.

The chain is built from TRBV7-8 and TRBJ1-1; D gene ambiguous. The sequenced sample was peripheral blood, obtained on day 0 of AZD1222 vaccination. This TCR came from an adult in good health. The CDR3 region is CASSPWPSWAFF. The CDR3 nucleotides read TGTGCCAGCAGCCCTTGGCCCAGTTGGGCTTTCTTT.